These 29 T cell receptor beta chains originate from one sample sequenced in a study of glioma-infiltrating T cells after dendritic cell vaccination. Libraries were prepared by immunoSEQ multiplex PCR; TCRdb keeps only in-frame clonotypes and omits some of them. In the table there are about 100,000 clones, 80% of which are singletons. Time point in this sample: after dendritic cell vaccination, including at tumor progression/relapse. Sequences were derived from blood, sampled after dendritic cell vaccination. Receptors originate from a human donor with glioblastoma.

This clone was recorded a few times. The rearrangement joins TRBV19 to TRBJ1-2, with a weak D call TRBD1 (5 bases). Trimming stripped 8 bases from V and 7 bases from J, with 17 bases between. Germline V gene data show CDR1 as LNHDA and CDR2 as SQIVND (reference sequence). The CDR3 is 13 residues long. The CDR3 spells CASAGEIASGYTF. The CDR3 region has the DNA TGTGCCAGTGCGGGGGAGATAGCGAGTGGCTACACCTTC.

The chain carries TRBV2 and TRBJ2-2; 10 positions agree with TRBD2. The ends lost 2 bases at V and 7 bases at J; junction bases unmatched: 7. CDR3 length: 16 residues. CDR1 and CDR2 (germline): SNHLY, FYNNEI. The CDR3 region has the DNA TGTGCCAGCAGTGAAACAAGCGGGAGGGCCGTCGGGGAGCTGTTTTTT. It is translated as CASSETSGRAVGELFF.

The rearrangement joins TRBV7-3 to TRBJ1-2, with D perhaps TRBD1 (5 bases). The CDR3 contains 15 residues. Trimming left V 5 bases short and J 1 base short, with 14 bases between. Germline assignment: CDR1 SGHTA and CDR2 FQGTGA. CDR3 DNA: TGTGCCAGCAGCCCCAACGGGGGGGGTAACTATGGCTACACCTTC. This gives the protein CASSPNGGGNYGYTF.

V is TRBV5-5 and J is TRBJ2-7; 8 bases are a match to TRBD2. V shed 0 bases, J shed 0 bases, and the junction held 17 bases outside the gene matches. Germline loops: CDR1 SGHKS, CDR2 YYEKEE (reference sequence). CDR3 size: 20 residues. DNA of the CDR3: TGTGCCAGCAGCTTGGCCCCGGGTAGGGTAAGCGGGGGAGCCTCCTACGAGCAGTACTTC. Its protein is CASSLAPGRVSGGASYEQYF.

This chain's CDR3 is CSVDLSNTEAFF. CDR3 nucleotide sequence: TGCAGCGTTGACCTTTCGAACACTGAAGCTTTCTTT. The V call is TRBV29-1, the J call TRBJ1-1; D remains unclear. The ends were cut back, 3 bases at V and 1 base at J, with 6 bases in the middle. The CDR3 totals 12 residues. From germline, CDR1 is SQVTM and CDR2 ANQGSEA.

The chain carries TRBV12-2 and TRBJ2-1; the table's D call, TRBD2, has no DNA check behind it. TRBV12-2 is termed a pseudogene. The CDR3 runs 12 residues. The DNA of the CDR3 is TGTGCAAGTCGCCCTGTAGTTAATGAGCAGTTCTTC. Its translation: CASRPVVNEQFF.

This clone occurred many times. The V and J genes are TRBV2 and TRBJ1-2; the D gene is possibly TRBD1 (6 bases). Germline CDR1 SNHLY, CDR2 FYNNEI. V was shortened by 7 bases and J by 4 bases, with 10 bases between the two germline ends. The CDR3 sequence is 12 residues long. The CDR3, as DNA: TGTGCCAGCATGGGGGCTTTCTATGGCTACACCTTC. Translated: CASMGAFYGYTF.

CDR3 in amino acids: CASSEPNEQFF. Written as DNA, the CDR3 is TGTGCCAGCAGTGAACCTAATGAGCAGTTCTTC. This chain uses TRBV6-1 with TRBJ2-1; no clear D gene. The CDR3 consists of 11 residues. V dropped 2 bases and J dropped 7 bases, with 3 bases sitting between them. Germline CDR1 reads MNHNS; CDR2 reads SASEGT.

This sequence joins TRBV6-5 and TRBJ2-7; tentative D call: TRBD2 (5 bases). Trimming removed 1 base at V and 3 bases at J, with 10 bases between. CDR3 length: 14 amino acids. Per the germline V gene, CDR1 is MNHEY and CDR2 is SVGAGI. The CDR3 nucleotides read TGTGCCAGCAGTTACTTCCCCGGGGACTACGAGCAGTACTTC. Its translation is CASSYFPGDYEQYF.

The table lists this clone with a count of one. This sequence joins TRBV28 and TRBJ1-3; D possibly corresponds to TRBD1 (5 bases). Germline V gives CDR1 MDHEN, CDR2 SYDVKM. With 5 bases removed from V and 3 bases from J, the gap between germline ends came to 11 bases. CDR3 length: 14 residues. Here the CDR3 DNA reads TGTGCCAGCAGTATATTTACAGGTGGAAACACCATATATTTT. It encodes CASSIFTGGNTIYF.

Here the CDR3 reads CASSQNRDIGGYTF. The CDR3 DNA follows: TGCGCCAGCAGCCAAAATAGGGACATAGGGGGCTACACCTTC. This chain uses TRBV5-1 with TRBJ1-2, with D perhaps TRBD1 (6 bases). Germline lookup yields CDR1 SGHRS and CDR2 YFSETQ. This CDR3 contains 14 residues. V lost 4 bases to trimming and J lost 8 bases, with 18 bases between them.

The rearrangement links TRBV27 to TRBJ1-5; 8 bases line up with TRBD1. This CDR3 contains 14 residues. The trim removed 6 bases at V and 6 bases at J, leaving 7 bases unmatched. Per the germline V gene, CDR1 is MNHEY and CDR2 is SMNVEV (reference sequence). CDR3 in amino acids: CASRPTGAFQPQHF. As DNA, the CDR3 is TGTGCCAGCAGACCGACAGGGGCGTTTCAGCCCCAGCATTTT.

The DNA of the CDR3 is TGTGCCATCGCGCGGGGGGTCCAAGAGACCCAGTACTTC. Amino acid sequence: CAIARGVQETQYF. The V gene is TRBV10-3, the J gene TRBJ2-5; 8 bases align to TRBD2. This CDR3 region has 13 residues. Per the germline V gene, CDR1 is ENHRY and CDR2 is SYGVKD. V was clipped by 8 bases and J by 1 base; unmatched bases: 3.

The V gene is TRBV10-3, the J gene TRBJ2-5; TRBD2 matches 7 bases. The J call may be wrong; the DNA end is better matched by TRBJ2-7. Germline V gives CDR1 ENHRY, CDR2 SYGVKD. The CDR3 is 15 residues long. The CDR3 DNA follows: TGTGCCATCAGTGAGTCTCCTAGCGGCCCCTACGAGCAGTACTTC. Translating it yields CAISESPSGPYEQYF.

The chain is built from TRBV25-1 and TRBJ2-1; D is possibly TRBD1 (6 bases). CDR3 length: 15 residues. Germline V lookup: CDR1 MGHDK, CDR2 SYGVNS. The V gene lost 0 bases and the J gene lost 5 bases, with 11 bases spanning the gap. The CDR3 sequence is CASSEYVQGNNEQFF. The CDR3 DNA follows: TGTGCCAGCAGTGAATACGTACAGGGTAACAATGAGCAGTTCTTC.

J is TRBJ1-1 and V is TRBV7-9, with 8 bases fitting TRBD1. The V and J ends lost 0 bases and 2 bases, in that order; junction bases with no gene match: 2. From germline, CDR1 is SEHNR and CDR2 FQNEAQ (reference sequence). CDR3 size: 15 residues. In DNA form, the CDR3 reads TGTGCCAGCAGCTTAGCCACAGGGGGAAACACTGAAGCTTTCTTT. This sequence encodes CASSLATGGNTEAFF.

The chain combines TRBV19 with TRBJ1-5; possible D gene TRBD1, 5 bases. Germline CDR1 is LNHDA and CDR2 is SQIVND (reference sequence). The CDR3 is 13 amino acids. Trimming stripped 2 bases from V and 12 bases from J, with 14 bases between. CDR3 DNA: TGTGCCAGTAGTATATCAGGGCCGGGGGTCCAGCATTTT. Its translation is CASSISGPGVQHF.

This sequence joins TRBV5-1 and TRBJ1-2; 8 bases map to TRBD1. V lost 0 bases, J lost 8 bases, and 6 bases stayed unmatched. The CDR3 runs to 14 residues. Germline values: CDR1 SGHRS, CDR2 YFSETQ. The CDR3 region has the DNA TGCGCCAGCAGCTTGGTCGGGACAGGACGAGGCTACACCTTC. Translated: CASSLVGTGRGYTF.

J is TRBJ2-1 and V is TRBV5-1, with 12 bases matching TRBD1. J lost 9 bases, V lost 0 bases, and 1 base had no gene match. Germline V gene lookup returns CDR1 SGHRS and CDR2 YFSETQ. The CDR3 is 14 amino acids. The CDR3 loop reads CASSLEGQGAEQFF. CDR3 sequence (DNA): TGCGCCAGCAGCTTGGAGGGACAGGGGGCTGAGCAGTTCTTC.

The CDR3 loop reads CASSLRPTENTEAFF. The CDR3 coding sequence is TGTGCCAGCAGCTTAAGGCCGACAGAGAACACTGAAGCTTTCTTT. The chain has TRBV7-3 and TRBJ1-1, with TRBD1 as a possible D gene (5 bases). This CDR3 contains 15 residues. Trimming stripped 1 base from V and 1 base from J, with 10 bases between. The germline V gene encodes CDR1 SGHTA and CDR2 FQGTGA.

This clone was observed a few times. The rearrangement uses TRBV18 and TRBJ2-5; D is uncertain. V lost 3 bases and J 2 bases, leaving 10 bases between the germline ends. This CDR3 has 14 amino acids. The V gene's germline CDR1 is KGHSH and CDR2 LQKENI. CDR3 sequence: CASSPLERQETQYF. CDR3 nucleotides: TGTGCCAGCTCACCCCTAGAGAGGCAAGAGACCCAGTACTTC. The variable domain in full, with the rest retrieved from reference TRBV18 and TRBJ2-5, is NAGVMQNPRHLVRRRGQEARLRCSPMKGHSHVYWYRQLPEEGLKFMVYLQKENIIDESGMPKERFSAEFPKEGPSILRIQQVVRGDSAAYFCASSPLERQETQYFGPGTRLLVL.

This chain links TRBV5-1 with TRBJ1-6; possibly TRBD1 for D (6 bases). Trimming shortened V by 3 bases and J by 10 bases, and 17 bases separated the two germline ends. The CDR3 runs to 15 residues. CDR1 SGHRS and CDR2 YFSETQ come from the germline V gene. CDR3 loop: CASSSLEGGQSPLHF. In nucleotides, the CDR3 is TGCGCCAGCAGCTCACTCGAGGGGGGGCAGTCACCCCTCCACTTT.

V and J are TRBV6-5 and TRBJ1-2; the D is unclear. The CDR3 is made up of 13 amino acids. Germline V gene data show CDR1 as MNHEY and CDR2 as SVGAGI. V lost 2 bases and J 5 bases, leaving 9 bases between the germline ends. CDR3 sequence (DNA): TGTGCCAGCAGTTACGCCGGAGCTTATGGCTACACCTTC. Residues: CASSYAGAYGYTF.

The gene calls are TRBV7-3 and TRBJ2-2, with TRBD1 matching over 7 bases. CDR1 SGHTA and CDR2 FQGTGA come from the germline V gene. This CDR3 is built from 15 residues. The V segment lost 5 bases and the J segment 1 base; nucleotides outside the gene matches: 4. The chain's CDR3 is CASSKGDRNTGELFF. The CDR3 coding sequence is TGTGCCAGCAGCAAGGGGGACAGGAACACCGGGGAGCTGTTTTTT. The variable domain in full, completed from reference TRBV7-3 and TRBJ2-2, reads GAGVSQTPSNKVTEKGKYVELRCDPISGHTALYWYRQSLGQGPEFLIYFQGTGAADDSGLPNDRFFAVRPEGSVSTLKIQRTERGDSAVYLCASSKGDRNTGELFFGEGSRLTVL.

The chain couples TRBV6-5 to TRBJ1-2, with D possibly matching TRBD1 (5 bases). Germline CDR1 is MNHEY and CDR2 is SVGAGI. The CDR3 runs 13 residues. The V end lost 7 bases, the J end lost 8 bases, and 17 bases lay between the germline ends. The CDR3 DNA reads TGTGCCAGCACCTCCTGGGGCAGGTCCGGCTACACCTTC. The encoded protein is CASTSWGRSGYTF.

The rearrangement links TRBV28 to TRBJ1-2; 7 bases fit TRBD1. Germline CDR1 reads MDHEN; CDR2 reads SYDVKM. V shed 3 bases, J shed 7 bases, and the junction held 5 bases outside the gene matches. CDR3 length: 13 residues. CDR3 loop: CASSFMTGFGYTF. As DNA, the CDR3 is TGTGCCAGCAGTTTTATGACAGGGTTTGGCTACACCTTC.

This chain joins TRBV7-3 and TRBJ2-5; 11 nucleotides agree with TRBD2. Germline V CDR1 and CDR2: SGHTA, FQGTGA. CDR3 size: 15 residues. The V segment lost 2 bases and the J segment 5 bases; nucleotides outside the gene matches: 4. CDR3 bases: TGTGCCAGCAGCTTATTAGCGGGAGGGTTTGAGACCCAGTACTTC. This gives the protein CASSLLAGGFETQYF. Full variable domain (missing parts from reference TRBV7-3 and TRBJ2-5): GAGVSQTPSNKVTEKGKYVELRCDPISGHTALYWYRQSLGQGPEFLIYFQGTGAADDSGLPNDRFFAVRPEGSVSTLKIQRTERGDSAVYLCASSLLAGGFETQYFGPGTRLLVL.

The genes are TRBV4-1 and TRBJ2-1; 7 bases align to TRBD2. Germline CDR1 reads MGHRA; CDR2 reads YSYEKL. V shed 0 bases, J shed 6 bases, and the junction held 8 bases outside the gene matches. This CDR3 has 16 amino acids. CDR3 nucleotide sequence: TGCGCCAGCAGCCAAGATGGAGGCGGGGGAGGCAATGAGCAGTTCTTC. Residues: CASSQDGGGGGNEQFF.

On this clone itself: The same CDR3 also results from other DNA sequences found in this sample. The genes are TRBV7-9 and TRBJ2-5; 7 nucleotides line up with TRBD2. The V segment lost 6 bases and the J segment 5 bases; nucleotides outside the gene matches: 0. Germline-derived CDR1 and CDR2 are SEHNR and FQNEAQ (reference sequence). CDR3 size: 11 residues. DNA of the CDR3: TGTGCCAGCAGGGGGGGGGAGACCCAGTACTTC. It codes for CASRGGETQYF.